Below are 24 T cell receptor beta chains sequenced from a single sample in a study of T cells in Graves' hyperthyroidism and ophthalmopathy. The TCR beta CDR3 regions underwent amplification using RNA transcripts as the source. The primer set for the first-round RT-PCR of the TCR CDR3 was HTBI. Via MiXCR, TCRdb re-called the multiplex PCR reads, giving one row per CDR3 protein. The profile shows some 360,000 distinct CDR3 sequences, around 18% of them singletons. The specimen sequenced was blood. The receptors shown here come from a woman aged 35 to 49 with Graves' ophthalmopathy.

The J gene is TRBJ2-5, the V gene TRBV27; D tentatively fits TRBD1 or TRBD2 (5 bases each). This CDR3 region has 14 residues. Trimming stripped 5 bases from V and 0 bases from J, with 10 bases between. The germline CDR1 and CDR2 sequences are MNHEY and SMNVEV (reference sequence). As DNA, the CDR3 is TGTGCCAGCAGTCCGGGACGGCACCAAGAGACCCAGTACTTC. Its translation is CASSPGRHQETQYF.

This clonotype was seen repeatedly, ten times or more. DNA for the CDR3: TGTGCCAGCAGTTACTCGATCTACTACGAGCAGTACTTC. It translates to CASSYSIYYEQYF. The chain links TRBV6-5 to TRBJ2-7; D not resolved. Between the trimmed V and J ends, which lost 0 bases and 3 bases, there was a span of 6 bases. Germline loops: CDR1 MNHEY, CDR2 SVGAGI. The CDR3 is 13 residues long.

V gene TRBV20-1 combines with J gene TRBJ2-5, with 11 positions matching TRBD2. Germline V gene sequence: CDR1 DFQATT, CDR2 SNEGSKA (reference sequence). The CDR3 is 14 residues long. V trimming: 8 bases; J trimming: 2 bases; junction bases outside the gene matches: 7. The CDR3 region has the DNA TGCAGTCCGAATAGCGGGGGGGCGCAAGAGACCCAGTACTTC. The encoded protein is CSPNSGGAQETQYF.

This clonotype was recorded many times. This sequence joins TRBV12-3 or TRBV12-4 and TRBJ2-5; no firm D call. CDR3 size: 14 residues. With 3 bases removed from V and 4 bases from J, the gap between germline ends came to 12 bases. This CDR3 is CASSFVAPPETQYF. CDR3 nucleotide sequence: TGTGCCAGCAGTTTTGTTGCTCCCCCAGAGACCCAGTACTTC.

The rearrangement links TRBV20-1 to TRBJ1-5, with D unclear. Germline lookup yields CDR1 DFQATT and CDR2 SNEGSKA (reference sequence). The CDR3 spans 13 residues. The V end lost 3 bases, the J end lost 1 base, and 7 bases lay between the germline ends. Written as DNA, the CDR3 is TGCAGTGCTAGCGACGGCAGCAATCAGCCCCAGCATTTT. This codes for CSASDGSNQPQHF.

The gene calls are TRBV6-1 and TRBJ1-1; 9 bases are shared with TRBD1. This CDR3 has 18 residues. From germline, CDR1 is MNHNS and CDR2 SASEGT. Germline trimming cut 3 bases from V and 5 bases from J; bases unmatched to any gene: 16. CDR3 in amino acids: CASSDTGTGLTLTTEAFF. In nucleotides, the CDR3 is TGTGCCAGCAGTGATACCGGGACAGGGTTAACGTTGACTACTGAAGCTTTCTTT.

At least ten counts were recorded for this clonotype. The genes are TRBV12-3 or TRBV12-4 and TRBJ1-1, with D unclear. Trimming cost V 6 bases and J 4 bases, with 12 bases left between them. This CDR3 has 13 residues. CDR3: CASRTRPATEAFF. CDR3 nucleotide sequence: TGTGCCAGCAGAACAAGGCCGGCCACTGAAGCTTTCTTT.

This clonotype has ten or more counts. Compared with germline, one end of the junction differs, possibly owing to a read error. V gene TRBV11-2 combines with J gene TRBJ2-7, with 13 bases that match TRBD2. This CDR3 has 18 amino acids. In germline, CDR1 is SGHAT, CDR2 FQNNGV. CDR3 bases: TGTGCCGGCAGCTGGGGACTAGCGGGAACTTTCACTTCCTACGAGCAGTACTTC. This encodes CAGSWGLAGTFTSYEQYF.

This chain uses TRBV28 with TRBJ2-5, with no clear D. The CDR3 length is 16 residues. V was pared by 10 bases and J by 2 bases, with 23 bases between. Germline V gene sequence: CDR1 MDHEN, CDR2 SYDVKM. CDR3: CATHLAPRTLQETQYF. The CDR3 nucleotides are TGTGCCACCCATCTGGCACCCCGAACCTTGCAAGAGACCCAGTACTTC.

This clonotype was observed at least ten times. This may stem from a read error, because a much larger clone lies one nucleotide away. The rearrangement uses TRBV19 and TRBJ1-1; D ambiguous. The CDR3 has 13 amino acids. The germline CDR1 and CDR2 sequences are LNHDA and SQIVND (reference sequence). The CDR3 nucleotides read TGTGCCAGTATGGCAGGTCCAAACACTGAAGCTCTCTTT. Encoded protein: CASMAGPNTEALF.

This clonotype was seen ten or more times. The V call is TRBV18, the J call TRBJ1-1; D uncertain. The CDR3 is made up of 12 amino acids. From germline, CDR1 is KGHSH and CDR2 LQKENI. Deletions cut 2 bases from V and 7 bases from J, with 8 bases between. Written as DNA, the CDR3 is TGTGCCAGCTCACCAAACCCGCTTGAAGCTTTCTTT. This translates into CASSPNPLEAFF.

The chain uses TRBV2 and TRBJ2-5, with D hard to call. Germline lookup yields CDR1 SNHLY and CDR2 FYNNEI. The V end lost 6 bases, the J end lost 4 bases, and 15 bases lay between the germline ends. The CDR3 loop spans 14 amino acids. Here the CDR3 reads CASRADPPGETQYF. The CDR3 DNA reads TGTGCCAGCAGGGCCGATCCACCGGGAGAGACCCAGTACTTC. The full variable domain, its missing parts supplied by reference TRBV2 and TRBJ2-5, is EPEVTQTPSHQVTQMGQEVILRCVPISNHLYFYWYRQILGQKVEFLVSFYNNEISEKSEIFDDQFSVERPDGSNFTLKIRSTKLEDSAMYFCASRADPPGETQYFGPGTRLLVL.

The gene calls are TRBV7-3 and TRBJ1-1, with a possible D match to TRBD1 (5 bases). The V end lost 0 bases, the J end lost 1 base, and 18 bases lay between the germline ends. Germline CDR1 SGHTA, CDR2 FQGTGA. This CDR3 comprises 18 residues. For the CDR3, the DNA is TGTGCCAGCAGCTTAACAGCGGGGAGGGGTCCACAGAACACTGAAGCTTTCTTT. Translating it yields CASSLTAGRGPQNTEAFF.

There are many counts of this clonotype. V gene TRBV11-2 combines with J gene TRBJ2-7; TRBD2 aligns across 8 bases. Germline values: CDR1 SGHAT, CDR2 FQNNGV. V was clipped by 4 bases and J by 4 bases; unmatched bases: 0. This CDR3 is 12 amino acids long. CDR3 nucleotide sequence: TGTGCCAGCAGCTCGGGAGGGTACGAGCAGTACTTC. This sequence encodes CASSSGGYEQYF.

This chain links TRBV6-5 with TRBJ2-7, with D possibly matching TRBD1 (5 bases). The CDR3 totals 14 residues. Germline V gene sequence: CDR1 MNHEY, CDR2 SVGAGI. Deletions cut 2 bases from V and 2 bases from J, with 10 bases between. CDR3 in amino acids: CASSYRQGPYEQYF. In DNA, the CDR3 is TGTGCCAGCAGTTACCGCCAGGGTCCCTACGAGCAGTACTTC.

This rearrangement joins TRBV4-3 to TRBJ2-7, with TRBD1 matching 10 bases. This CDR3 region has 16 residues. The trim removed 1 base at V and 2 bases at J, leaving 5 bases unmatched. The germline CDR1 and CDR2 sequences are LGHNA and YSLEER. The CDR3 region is CASSQGPGTGAYEQYF. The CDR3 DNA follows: TGCGCCAGCAGCCAAGGTCCCGGGACAGGGGCCTACGAGCAGTACTTC.

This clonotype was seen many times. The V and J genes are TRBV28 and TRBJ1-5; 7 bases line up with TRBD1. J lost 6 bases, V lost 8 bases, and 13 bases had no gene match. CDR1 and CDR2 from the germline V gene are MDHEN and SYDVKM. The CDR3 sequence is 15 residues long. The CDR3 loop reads CASAQQQGSGQPQHF. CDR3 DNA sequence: TGTGCCAGCGCTCAACAACAGGGGTCTGGTCAGCCCCAGCATTTT. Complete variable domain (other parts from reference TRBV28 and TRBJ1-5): DVKVTQSSRYLVKRTGEKVFLECVQDMDHENMFWYRQDPGLGLRLIYFSYDVKMKEKGDIPEGYSVSREKKERFSLILESASTNQTSMYLCASAQQQGSGQPQHFGDGTRLSIL.

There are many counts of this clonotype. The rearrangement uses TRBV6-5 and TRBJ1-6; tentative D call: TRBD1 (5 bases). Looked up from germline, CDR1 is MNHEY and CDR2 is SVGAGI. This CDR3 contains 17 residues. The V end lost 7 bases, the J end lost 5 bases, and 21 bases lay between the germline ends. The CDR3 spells CASTLRWGGRNNSPLHF. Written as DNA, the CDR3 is TGTGCCAGCACCCTCCGTTGGGGGGGACGGAATAATTCACCCCTCCACTTT.

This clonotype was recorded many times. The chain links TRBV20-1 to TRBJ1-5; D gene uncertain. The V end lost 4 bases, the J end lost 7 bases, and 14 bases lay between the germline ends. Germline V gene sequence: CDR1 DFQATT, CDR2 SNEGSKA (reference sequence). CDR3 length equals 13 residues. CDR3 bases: TGCAGTGCTAAGAAAAGCGAGGAGCAGCCCCAGCATTTT. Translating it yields CSAKKSEEQPQHF.

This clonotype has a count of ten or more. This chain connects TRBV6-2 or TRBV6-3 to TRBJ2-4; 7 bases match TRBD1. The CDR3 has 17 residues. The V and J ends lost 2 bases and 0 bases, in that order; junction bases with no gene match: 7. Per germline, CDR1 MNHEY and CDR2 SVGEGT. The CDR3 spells CASSYRDRNIAKNIQYF. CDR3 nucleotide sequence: TGTGCCAGCAGTTACCGGGACAGAAATATAGCCAAAAACATTCAGTACTTC.

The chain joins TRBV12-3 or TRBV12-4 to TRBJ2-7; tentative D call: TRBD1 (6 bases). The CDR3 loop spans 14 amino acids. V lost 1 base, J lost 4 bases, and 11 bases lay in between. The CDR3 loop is CASSLGARGYEQYF. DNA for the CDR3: TGTGCCAGCAGTTTAGGGGCCAGGGGTTACGAGCAGTACTTC.

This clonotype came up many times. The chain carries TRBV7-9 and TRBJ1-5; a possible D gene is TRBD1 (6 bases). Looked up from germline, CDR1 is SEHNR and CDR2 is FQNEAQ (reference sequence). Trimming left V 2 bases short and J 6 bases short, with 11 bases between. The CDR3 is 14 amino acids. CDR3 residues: CASSLMGASQPQHF. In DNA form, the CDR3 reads TGTGCCAGCAGCTTAATGGGGGCAAGTCAGCCCCAGCATTTT.

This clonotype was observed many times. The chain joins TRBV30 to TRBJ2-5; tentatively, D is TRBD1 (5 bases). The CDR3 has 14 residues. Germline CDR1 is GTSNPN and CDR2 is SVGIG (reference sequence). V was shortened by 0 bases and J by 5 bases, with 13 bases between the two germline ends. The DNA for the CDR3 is TGTGCCTGGAGTGTAGGGGCTCGGGCGGAGACCCAGTACTTC. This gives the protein CAWSVGARAETQYF.

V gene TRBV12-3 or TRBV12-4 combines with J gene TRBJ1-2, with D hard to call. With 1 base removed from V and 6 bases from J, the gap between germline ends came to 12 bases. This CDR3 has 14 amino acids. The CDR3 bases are TGTGCCAGCAGTTTAGGGTCTGGGATGCATGGCTACACCTTC. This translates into CASSLGSGMHGYTF.